These 20 T cell receptor beta chains were all obtained from the same sample, sequenced in a study of regulatory T cells in long-lasting Graves disease. TCR beta libraries were built with iRepertoire HTBI primers and Arm-PCR of CDR3 regions. In TCRdb, the multiplex PCR reads were re-called with MiXCR into one record per CDR3 protein. Here the sample spans 350,000 to 400,000 distinct CDR3 sequences, roughly a sixth being singletons. The time point: newly diagnosed GD, antithyroid drugs for less than 3 months. Extracted PBMC RNA gave rise to the TCR library. The starting material was peripheral blood mononuclear cells (PBMCs), obtained at new diagnosis, from a patient treated with antithyroid drugs. These receptors all come from a female donor with Graves disease.

This clonotype was counted many times. The genes are TRBV7-9 and TRBJ1-1; D call uncertain. Trimming left V 2 bases short and J 7 bases short, with 8 bases between. The CDR3 totals 12 residues. The germline V gene encodes CDR1 SEHNR and CDR2 FQNEAQ (reference sequence). CDR3 sequence (DNA): TGTGCCAGCAGCTTAATCGCTAATGAAGCTTTCTTT. It translates to CASSLIANEAFF. Complete variable domain (other parts from reference TRBV7-9 and TRBJ1-1): DTGVSQNPRHKITKRGQNVTFRCDPISEHNRLYWYRQTLGQGPEFLTYFQNEAQLEKSRLLSDRFSAERPKGSFSTLEIQRTEQGDSAMYLCASSLIANEAFFGQGTRLTVV.

The genes are TRBV7-2 and TRBJ2-3; 9 bases are shared with TRBD2. Germline CDR1 SGHTA, CDR2 FQGNSA. The CDR3 loop spans 16 amino acids. With V trimmed by 1 base and J by 2 bases, 4 bases remained unmatched. CDR3 sequence reads: CASSLVPSGITDTQYF. The CDR3 nucleotides are TGTGCCAGCAGCTTAGTCCCTAGCGGGATCACAGATACGCAGTATTTT.

This clonotype has a handful of counts. The chain has TRBV5-4 and TRBJ1-2, with 11 positions matching TRBD1. Trimming took 4 bases from V and 7 from J; bases not matched to a gene: 6. Germline V gene lookup returns CDR1 SGHNT and CDR2 YYREEE (reference sequence). The CDR3 is made up of 14 amino acids. CDR3 protein: CASSHWDRGGGYTF. The CDR3 DNA follows: TGTGCCAGCAGCCACTGGGACAGGGGGGGTGGCTACACCTTC.

The V call is TRBV11-1, the J call TRBJ1-4, with 7 nucleotides matching TRBD1. The J segment lost 8 bases and the V segment lost 6 bases, leaving 12 bases of the junction unmatched. CDR3 length equals 15 residues. Germline V CDR1 and CDR2: SGHAT, FQDESV (reference sequence). This chain's CDR3 is CASSYRDRAEEKLFF. The CDR3 DNA is TGTGCCAGCAGTTACCGAGACAGGGCCGAGGAAAAACTGTTTTTT.

The gene calls are TRBV19 and TRBJ1-2; 8 bases map to TRBD1. The germline V gene encodes CDR1 LNHDA and CDR2 SQIVND (reference sequence). The CDR3 is 15 amino acids. J gave up 6 bases and V 6 bases, and 12 bases lay outside the gene matches. The CDR3 DNA reads TGTGCCAGTAGACCCCTGACAGGGGACAGAGATGGCTACACCTTC. Translation: CASRPLTGDRDGYTF.

Many counts were recorded for this clonotype. The chain couples TRBV20-1 to TRBJ2-7; D might be TRBD2 (5 bases). This CDR3 is 13 amino acids long. Trimming stripped 2 bases from V and 2 bases from J, with 10 bases between. Germline V gene sequence: CDR1 DFQATT, CDR2 SNEGSKA (reference sequence). This chain's CDR3 is CSARKPSPYEQYF. The CDR3 DNA follows: TGCAGTGCTAGAAAGCCTAGCCCCTACGAGCAGTACTTC.

This clonotype was seen many times. The chain is built from TRBV2 and TRBJ1-2; D is possibly TRBD1 (5 bases). Trimming shortened V by 4 bases and J by 3 bases, and 9 bases separated the two germline ends. The germline CDR1 and CDR2 sequences are SNHLY and FYNNEI. This CDR3 spans 13 amino acids. The CDR3: CASSGQGDYGYTF. The CDR3 DNA follows: TGTGCCAGCAGTGGGCAAGGGGACTATGGCTACACCTTC.

With respect to this clonotype: With only one base between it and a far larger clone, this is likely a read error. The chain couples TRBV11-1 to TRBJ1-1, with D uncertain. The V gene's germline CDR1 is SGHAT and CDR2 FQDESV (reference sequence). This CDR3 has 12 residues. CDR3 coding DNA: TGTGCCAGCAGCCACGACCAGGCTGAAGCTCTCTTT. Amino acid sequence: CASSHDQAEALF.

In this sample, this clonotype turned up many times. This chain joins TRBV24-1 and TRBJ1-1; D unclear. Germline-derived CDR1 and CDR2 are KGHDR and SFDVKD. The CDR3 runs 14 residues. V was cut by 0 bases and J by 7 bases, with 11 bases left in between. The CDR3 sequence: CATSDLRGRNEAFF. DNA of the CDR3: TGTGCCACCAGTGATTTGCGAGGAAGGAATGAAGCTTTCTTT.

The sample holds many counts of this clonotype. This rearrangement joins TRBV5-1 to TRBJ2-3; the D gene is possibly TRBD1 (5 bases). Germline V gene data show CDR1 as SGHRS and CDR2 as YFSETQ. The CDR3 sequence is 14 residues long. Trimming removed 4 bases at V and 4 bases at J, with 13 bases between. The CDR3 loop reads CASSVQGPADTQYF. CDR3 bases: TGCGCCAGCAGCGTGCAGGGCCCCGCAGATACGCAGTATTTT.

This clonotype was detected many times. J is TRBJ2-3 and V is TRBV6-2 or TRBV6-3; D is undetermined. Germline V gives CDR1 MNHEY, CDR2 SVGEGT. With 0 bases removed from V and 2 bases from J, the gap between germline ends came to 12 bases. CDR3 size: 16 residues. CDR3 region: CASSYSPSTYTDTQYF. CDR3 nucleotide sequence: TGTGCCAGCAGTTACTCGCCTTCGACGTACACAGATACGCAGTATTTT.

At least ten counts were recorded for this clonotype. V and J are TRBV2 and TRBJ1-2; the D gene is possibly TRBD1 (6 bases). The CDR3 runs to 15 residues. Deletions cut 9 bases from V and 4 bases from J, with 21 bases between. Germline CDR1 and CDR2: SNHLY and FYNNEI. The CDR3 DNA follows: TGTGCCAGTCAAGAGATCCCGGGACAAAGCTATGGCTACACCTTC. Protein: CASQEIPGQSYGYTF.

This clonotype has just a few counts. The rearrangement links TRBV24-1 to TRBJ2-3; TRBD2 aligns across 8 bases. CDR1 and CDR2 (germline): KGHDR, SFDVKD. This CDR3 region has 16 residues. J gave up 3 bases and V 9 bases, and 13 bases lay outside the gene matches. The CDR3 loop is CATLYSERENTDTQYF. In DNA form, the CDR3 reads TGTGCCACCCTATACTCGGAGCGGGAGAATACAGATACGCAGTATTTT.

The chain recombines TRBV19 with TRBJ1-5; D may be TRBD1 (5 bases). Germline values: CDR1 LNHDA, CDR2 SQIVND (reference sequence). V was cut by 6 bases and J by 7 bases, with 13 bases left in between. The CDR3 has 13 amino acids. The DNA of the CDR3 is TGTGCCAGTAGGGGACTGGTCGGACAGCCCCAGCATTTT. Protein product: CASRGLVGQPQHF.

The J gene is TRBJ2-7, the V gene TRBV6-2 or TRBV6-3; a weak D match, TRBD2 (6 bases). The germline CDR1 and CDR2 sequences are MNHEY and SVGEGT. CDR3 length: 14 amino acids. V lost 7 bases and J lost 9, with 22 bases in between. CDR3 DNA: TGTGCCAGCAATTTTGTCCGGGGGAGCGGGCCGCAGTACTTC. Translated, it gives CASNFVRGSGPQYF.

The J gene is TRBJ1-2, the V gene TRBV29-1; D call uncertain. V lost 6 bases and J lost 10, with 18 bases in between. The CDR3 covers 12 residues. Germline CDR1 is SQVTM and CDR2 is ANQGSEA. CDR3 DNA sequence: TGCAGCGTCTCTCCGAACCTTGGACTCTACACCTTC. Translated, it gives CSVSPNLGLYTF.

This clonotype was recorded at least ten times. The J gene is TRBJ2-1, the V gene TRBV5-1; 10 bases match TRBD2. Germline V gene data show CDR1 as SGHRS and CDR2 as YFSETQ. With 0 bases clipped from V and 7 bases from J, the junction kept 10 bases outside the gene matches. CDR3 length equals 17 residues. CDR3 nucleotide sequence: TGCGCCAGCAGCTTGGCCAAAGCGGGAGGGCCAAGGAATGAGCAGTTCTTC. It translates to CASSLAKAGGPRNEQFF. The full variable domain, with the rest looked up from reference TRBV5-1 and TRBJ2-1, is KAGVTQTPRYLIKTRGQQVTLSCSPISGHRSVSWYQQTPGQGLQFLFEYFSETQRNKGNFPGRFSGRQFSNSRSEMNVSTLELGDSALYLCASSLAKAGGPRNEQFFGPGTRLTVL.

V gene TRBV20-1 combines with J gene TRBJ2-7; the D gene is possibly TRBD2 (6 bases). Germline values: CDR1 DFQATT, CDR2 SNEGSKA (reference sequence). There are 16 residues in the CDR3. V was shortened by 0 bases and J by 0 bases, with 15 bases between the two germline ends. The CDR3 bases are TGCAGTGCTAGAGACCTTCTAGCGAGGAGCTCCTACGAGCAGTACTTC. Its translation is CSARDLLARSSYEQYF.

This clonotype occurred many times. The V call is TRBV5-5, the J call TRBJ1-1, with a weak D call TRBD1 (6 bases). Germline CDR1 is SGHKS and CDR2 is YYEKEE (reference sequence). This CDR3 spans 14 amino acids. V lost 4 bases and J 5 bases, leaving 15 bases between the germline ends. As DNA, the CDR3 is TGTGCCAGCAGCCTACGGGACATGAGTACTGAAGCTTTCTTT. This encodes CASSLRDMSTEAFF. The full variable domain, with the rest looked up from reference TRBV5-5 and TRBJ1-1, is DAGVTQSPTHLIKTRGQQVTLRCSPISGHKSVSWYQQVLGQGPQFIFQYYEKEERGRGNFPDRFSARQFPNYSSELNVNALLLGDSALYLCASSLRDMSTEAFFGQGTRLTVV.

This clonotype was picked up many times. The chain uses TRBV12-3 or TRBV12-4 and TRBJ2-1; 11 bases map to TRBD2. The CDR3 totals 16 residues. J was trimmed by 10 bases and V by 0 bases; bases with no gene match: 8. CDR3 DNA sequence: TGTGCCAGCAGTTTAGCGACGCTAGCGGGAGGCAGAGAGCAGTTCTTC. Translating gives CASSLATLAGGREQFF.